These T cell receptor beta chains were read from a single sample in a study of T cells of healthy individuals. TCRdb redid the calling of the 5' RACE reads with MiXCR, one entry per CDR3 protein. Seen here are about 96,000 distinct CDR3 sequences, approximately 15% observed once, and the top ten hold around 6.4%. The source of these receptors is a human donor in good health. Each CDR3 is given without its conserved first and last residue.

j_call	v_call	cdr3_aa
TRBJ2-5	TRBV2	ASSGEQSETQY
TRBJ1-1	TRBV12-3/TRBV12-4	ASRPQGRVAEAF
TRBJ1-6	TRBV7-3	ASSTTGGRSPLH
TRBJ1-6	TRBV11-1	ASSILRQYYNSPLH
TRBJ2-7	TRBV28	ASVAGSSYEQY
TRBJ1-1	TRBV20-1	SAIQQGARKAF
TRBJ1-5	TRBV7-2	ASARDHSNQPQH
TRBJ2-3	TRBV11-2	ASSVSSPSTDTQY
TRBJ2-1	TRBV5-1	ASSLSTSGGVYNEQF
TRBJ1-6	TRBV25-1	ASSVPGHNSPLH
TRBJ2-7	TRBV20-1	SAPRAGTYEQY
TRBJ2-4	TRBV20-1	SARDWGIAGALAKNIQY
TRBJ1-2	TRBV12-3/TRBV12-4	ASSANREGGYT
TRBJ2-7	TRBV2	ASSSYRGTYEQY
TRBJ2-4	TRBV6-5	ASSYRRGKNIQY
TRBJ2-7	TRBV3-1	ASSQDLSGAYEQY
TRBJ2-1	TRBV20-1	SARIAGGGSYNEQF
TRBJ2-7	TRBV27	ASSSRQGAGYEQY
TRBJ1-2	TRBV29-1	SGEGPAYGYT
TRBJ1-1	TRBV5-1	ASSFQGAGTEAF
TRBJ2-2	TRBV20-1	SARDFGDSTGELF
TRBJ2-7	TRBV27	ASSLYERPSYEQY
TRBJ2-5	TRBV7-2	AGSFELVAGDEETQY
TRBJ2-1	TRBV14	ASSQGTGFNEQF
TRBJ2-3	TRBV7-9	ASSFGFSDSTDTQY
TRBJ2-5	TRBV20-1	SATEIQETQY
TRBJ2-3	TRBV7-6	ASSQRGRPHTDTQY
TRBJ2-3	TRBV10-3	AISEREPRTDTQY
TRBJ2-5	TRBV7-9	ASSFGSPGRPETQY
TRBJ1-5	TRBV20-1	SASLHVSNQPQH
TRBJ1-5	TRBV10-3	ASATADQPQH
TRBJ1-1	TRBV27	ASSPKTGLNTEAF
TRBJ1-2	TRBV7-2	ASSLRQRGYGYT
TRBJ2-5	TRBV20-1	SARLETQY
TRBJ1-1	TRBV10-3	ATRMDMNTEAF
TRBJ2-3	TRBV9	ASSPRVAQATDTQY
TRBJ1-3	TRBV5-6	ASSLSGAYTIY
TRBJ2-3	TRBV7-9	ASSLDADTQY
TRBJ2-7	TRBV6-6	ASSLVGAMGGEQY
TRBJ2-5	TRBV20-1	SARGREGWTQY
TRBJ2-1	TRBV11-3	ASSQRQGLNEQF
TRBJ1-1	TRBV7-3	ASSSNPGTEAF
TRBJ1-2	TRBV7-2	ASSLMALTVPNYGYT
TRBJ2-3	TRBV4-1	ASSQEANTDTQY
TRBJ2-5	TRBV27	ASSSVTDQETQY
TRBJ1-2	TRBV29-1	SVGQDYGYT
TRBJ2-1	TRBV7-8	ASSLDVPGWGGVGNEQF
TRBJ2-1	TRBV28	ASTDSPLQVRQF
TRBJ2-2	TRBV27	ASSLVLRGTGELF
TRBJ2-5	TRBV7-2	ASSPTSGGRWGTQY